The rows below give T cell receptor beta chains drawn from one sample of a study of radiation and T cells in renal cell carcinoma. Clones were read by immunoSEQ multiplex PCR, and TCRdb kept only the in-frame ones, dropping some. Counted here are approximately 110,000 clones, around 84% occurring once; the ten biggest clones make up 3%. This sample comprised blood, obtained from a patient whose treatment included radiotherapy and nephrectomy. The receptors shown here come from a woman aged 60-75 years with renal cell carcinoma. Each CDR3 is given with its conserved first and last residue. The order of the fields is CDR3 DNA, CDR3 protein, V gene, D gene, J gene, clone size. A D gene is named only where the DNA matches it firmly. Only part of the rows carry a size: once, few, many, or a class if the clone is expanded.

cdr3_nt: TGTGCCAGCAGCTTGATCAACGTCGGGCAGTACTTC
cdr3_aa: CASSLINVGQYF
v_call: TRBV5-6
d_call: NA
j_call: TRBJ2-7
clone_size: NA

cdr3_nt: TGCGCCAGCTCGTCCGGCGTAGAAGAGACCCAGTACTTC
cdr3_aa: CASSSGVEETQYF
v_call: TRBV4-1
d_call: NA
j_call: TRBJ2-5
clone_size: NA

cdr3_nt: TGTGCCAGCAGTGCCGCCTCCGGGACAGGAGGTGAAAAACTGTTTTTT
cdr3_aa: CASSAASGTGGEKLFF
v_call: TRBV6-1
d_call: TRBD1
j_call: TRBJ1-4
clone_size: NA

cdr3_nt: TGCAGCGTCGGATCCACTAGCGGGAGACTCTCCGGGGAGCTGTTTTTT
cdr3_aa: CSVGSTSGRLSGELFF
v_call: TRBV29-1
d_call: TRBD2
j_call: TRBJ2-2
clone_size: NA

cdr3_nt: TGTGCCAGCAGTCTTTCACAGGGGATGAACACTGAAGCTTTCTTT
cdr3_aa: CASSLSQGMNTEAFF
v_call: TRBV27
d_call: TRBD1
j_call: TRBJ1-1
clone_size: NA

cdr3_nt: TGTGCCAGTAGTACTTCACCGGGCCCTCCCTACAATGAGCAGTTCTTC
cdr3_aa: CASSTSPGPPYNEQFF
v_call: TRBV19
d_call: NA
j_call: TRBJ2-1
clone_size: NA

cdr3_nt: TGCGCCAGCGGGGAGGGTGGACAGGGCCTCTATGGCTACACCTTC
cdr3_aa: CASGEGGQGLYGYTF
v_call: TRBV10-2
d_call: TRBD1
j_call: TRBJ1-2
clone_size: NA

cdr3_nt: TGTGCCTGCCCTGGGGGGACTAGCGAGTCGGGGCAGTTCTTC
cdr3_aa: CACPGGTSESGQFF
v_call: TRBV30
d_call: TRBD2
j_call: TRBJ2-1
clone_size: NA

cdr3_nt: TGTGCCAGCAGCCACGGACAGTCCTATGGCTACACCTTC
cdr3_aa: CASSHGQSYGYTF
v_call: TRBV14
d_call: NA
j_call: TRBJ1-2
clone_size: NA

cdr3_nt: TGCGCCAGCAGTTGGGCTGGGACAGAAACTAGCACAGATACGCAGTATTTT
cdr3_aa: CASSWAGTETSTDTQYF
v_call: TRBV10-1
d_call: TRBD1
j_call: TRBJ2-3
clone_size: few

cdr3_nt: TGTGCCAGCAGTGAACTCCCAGGCAGGCAAGAGACCCAGTACTTC
cdr3_aa: CASSELPGRQETQYF
v_call: TRBV2
d_call: NA
j_call: TRBJ2-5
clone_size: NA

cdr3_nt: TGTGCCAGCAGCTTAGGGGGGACAGGGGCTAATGAAAAACTGTTTTTT
cdr3_aa: CASSLGGTGANEKLFF
v_call: TRBV7-9
d_call: TRBD1
j_call: TRBJ1-4
clone_size: NA

cdr3_nt: TGTGCCAGCAGCCGTACTATTCACGAGCAGTACTTC
cdr3_aa: CASSRTIHEQYF
v_call: TRBV28
d_call: NA
j_call: TRBJ2-7
clone_size: NA

cdr3_nt: TGTGCCAGCAGCGTTGGTGGGCTGGTGGTACAGGACACCGGGGAGCTGTTTTTT
cdr3_aa: CASSVGGLVVQDTGELFF
v_call: TRBV9
d_call: NA
j_call: TRBJ2-2
clone_size: NA

cdr3_nt: TGTGCCAGCAGTTACGGCGCCAGAGTGACAGTTGAGCAGTACTTC
cdr3_aa: CASSYGARVTVEQYF
v_call: TRBV6-6
d_call: NA
j_call: TRBJ2-7
clone_size: NA

cdr3_nt: TGTGCCAGCAGTTCTACCGGGGGCGAGAACACTGAAGCTTTCTTT
cdr3_aa: CASSSTGGENTEAFF
v_call: TRBV28
d_call: NA
j_call: TRBJ1-1
clone_size: NA

cdr3_nt: TGTGCCAGCAGCGCCGGTGGGACTAGCAGAACCGGGGAGCTGTTTTTT
cdr3_aa: CASSAGGTSRTGELFF
v_call: TRBV9
d_call: TRBD2
j_call: TRBJ2-2
clone_size: NA

cdr3_nt: TGTGCCAGCAGCGCCTTTAGCACAGATACGCAGTATTTT
cdr3_aa: CASSAFSTDTQYF
v_call: TRBV6-1
d_call: NA
j_call: TRBJ2-3
clone_size: NA

cdr3_nt: TGTGCCAGCAGTCCCGCTCTACAGGGGAATACGCAGTATTTT
cdr3_aa: CASSPALQGNTQYF
v_call: TRBV28
d_call: TRBD1
j_call: TRBJ2-3
clone_size: NA

cdr3_nt: TGTGCCAGTAGTGTACAGGGGTCCCCTCAGCCCCAGCATTTT
cdr3_aa: CASSVQGSPQPQHF
v_call: TRBV19
d_call: TRBD1
j_call: TRBJ1-5
clone_size: NA

cdr3_nt: TGTGCCAGCAGCGTAGGGGTCGGTAATATGTATGAGCAGTTCTTC
cdr3_aa: CASSVGVGNMYEQFF
v_call: TRBV9
d_call: NA
j_call: TRBJ2-1
clone_size: NA

cdr3_nt: TGTGCCAGCAGCCCAGGACAGGGGAGGAGAGATAATTCACCCCTCCACTTT
cdr3_aa: CASSPGQGRRDNSPLHF
v_call: TRBV5-4
d_call: TRBD1
j_call: TRBJ1-6
clone_size: NA

cdr3_nt: TGCGCCAGCAGCTCCCCAAATACAGGGGCCGGGGAGCTGTTTTTT
cdr3_aa: CASSSPNTGAGELFF
v_call: TRBV5-1
d_call: TRBD1
j_call: TRBJ2-2
clone_size: NA

cdr3_nt: TGTGCCAGCAGTAGAGTCACCCCAGATAATTCACCCCTCCACTTT
cdr3_aa: CASSRVTPDNSPLHF
v_call: TRBV28
d_call: NA
j_call: TRBJ1-6
clone_size: few

cdr3_nt: TGTGCCAGCAGCTCCCTCGGTGCATCGAACACCGGGGAGCTGTTTTTT
cdr3_aa: CASSSLGASNTGELFF
v_call: TRBV5-5
d_call: NA
j_call: TRBJ2-2
clone_size: NA